What follows are 7 T cell receptor beta chains derived from one specimen sequenced in a study of blood T cell repertoires in COVID-19. This table comes from immunoSEQ multiplex PCR, and its TCRdb copy is limited to in-frame clones, with some not included. This table holds about 70,000 clones, approximately 90% found once. The sample was peripheral blood. The receptors were sampled from a human donor in a cohort sampled during active COVID-19.

This clone was counted a single time. The chain employs TRBV2 and TRBJ1-2; D remains ambiguous. The CDR3 runs to 15 residues. V was trimmed by 7 bases and J by 4 bases, leaving 19 bases between them. Germline CDR1 is SNHLY and CDR2 is FYNNEI. CDR3 in amino acids: CASTLGGFDPYGYTF. The CDR3 nucleotides read TGTGCCAGCACCCTAGGAGGGTTTGACCCCTATGGCTACACCTTC.

This rearrangement joins TRBV5-1 to TRBJ2-7, with D perhaps matching TRBD1 (5 bases). The CDR3 covers 14 residues. Trimming took 0 bases from V and 0 from J, leaving 7 bases between them. Germline loops: CDR1 SGHRS, CDR2 YFSETQ. CDR3 coding DNA: TGCGCCAGCAGCTTGGGGGGCATCTCCTACGAGCAGTACTTC. It yields the protein CASSLGGISYEQYF.

The chain links TRBV4-1 to TRBJ1-6; 8 nucleotides match TRBD1. Germline trimming cut 0 bases from V and 11 bases from J; bases unmatched to any gene: 6. Germline V CDR1 and CDR2: MGHRA, YSYEKL. The CDR3 is 15 residues long. The CDR3 loop reads CASSQDRGTGPPLHF. CDR3 nucleotide sequence: TGCGCCAGCAGCCAAGATCGCGGGACAGGTCCACCCCTCCACTTT.

The rearrangement joins TRBV6-5 to TRBJ1-2; 7 positions agree with TRBD1. The germline CDR1 and CDR2 sequences are MNHEY and SVGAGI. The ends lost 6 bases at V and 4 bases at J; junction bases unmatched: 8. There are 14 residues in the CDR3. The CDR3 region is CASRETGFRYGYTF. For the CDR3, the DNA is TGTGCCAGCAGAGAGACAGGGTTCCGCTATGGCTACACCTTC.

The genes are TRBV10-2 and TRBJ1-5; tentative D call: TRBD1 (5 bases). The germline V gene has CDR1 WSHSY and CDR2 SAAADI. V was cut by 3 bases and J by 7 bases, with 10 bases left in between. This CDR3 is built from 13 residues. The DNA for the CDR3 is TGCGCCAGCAGTGATGGGGGGGACCAGCCCCAGCATTTT. Protein sequence: CASSDGGDQPQHF.

This chain joins TRBV30 and TRBJ1-2; TRBD1 might be the D (5 bases). The CDR3 loop spans 14 amino acids. V was shortened by 4 bases and J by 5 bases, with 17 bases between the two germline ends. Per germline, CDR1 GTSNPN and CDR2 SVGIG (reference sequence). The CDR3 sequence: CAWMGGTGGYGYTF. As DNA, the CDR3 is TGTGCCTGGATGGGGGGAACAGGAGGGTATGGCTACACCTTC.

The V gene is TRBV9, the J gene TRBJ1-1; 10 bases fit TRBD1. CDR1 is SGDLS, CDR2 YYNGEE, per germline. V lost 4 bases to trimming and J lost 4 bases; unmatched junction nucleotides: 7. This CDR3 spans 15 amino acids. CDR3 sequence reads: CASSIGTGVSTEAFF. In nucleotides, the CDR3 is TGTGCCAGCAGCATAGGGACAGGGGTAAGCACTGAAGCTTTCTTT.